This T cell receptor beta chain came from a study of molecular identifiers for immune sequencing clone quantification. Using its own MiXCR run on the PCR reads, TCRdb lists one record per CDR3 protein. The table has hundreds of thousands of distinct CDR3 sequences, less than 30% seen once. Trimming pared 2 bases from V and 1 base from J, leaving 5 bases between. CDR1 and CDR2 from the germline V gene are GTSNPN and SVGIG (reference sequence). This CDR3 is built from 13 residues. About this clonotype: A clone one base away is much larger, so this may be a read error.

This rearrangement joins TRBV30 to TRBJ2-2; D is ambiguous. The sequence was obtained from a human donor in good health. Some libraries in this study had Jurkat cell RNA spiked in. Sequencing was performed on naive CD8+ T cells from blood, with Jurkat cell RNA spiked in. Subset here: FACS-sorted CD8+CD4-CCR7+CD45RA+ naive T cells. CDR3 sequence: CAWSMENTGELFF. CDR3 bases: TGTGCCTGGAGTATGGAGAACACCGGGGAGCTGTTTTTT.